A selection of T cell receptor beta chains follows, all from one sample in a study of blood T cell repertoires in COVID-19. The data were produced by immunoSEQ multiplex PCR, yet TCRdb's version contains in-frame clones alone and is incomplete. This table holds 200,000 to 250,000 clones, around 91% found once. Material for sequencing was PBMCs or T cells enriched from blood (not recorded which). All receptors come from a man younger than 40 who had been exposed to COVID-19. The CDR3 runs from the conserved cysteine through the conserved F or W. The order of the fields is D gene, clone size, J gene, V gene, CDR3 protein, CDR3 DNA. A D gene is named only where the DNA matches it firmly. Size values are once, few and many counts, or a class for expanded clones, and some rows have none.

>TRBD1|-|TRBJ1-5|TRBV19
CASSIGTGGNQPQHF
TGTGCCAGTAGTATCGGGACAGGGGGCAATCAGCCCCAGCATTTT
>-|-|TRBJ1-2|TRBV7-2
CASKQDPGGNYGYTF
TGTGCCAGCAAACAAGACCCGGGTGGGAACTATGGCTACACCTTC
>-|-|TRBJ1-4|TRBV9
CASSPRAGVIEKLFF
TGTGCCAGCTCGCCCCGGGCAGGGGTTATTGAAAAACTGTTTTTT
>TRBD1|-|TRBJ1-4|TRBV5-1
CASSPWTGAGEKLFF
TGCGCCAGCAGCCCGTGGACAGGGGCGGGGGAAAAACTGTTTTTT
>TRBD1|-|TRBJ2-4|TRBV6-1
CASSETGGNIQYF
TGTGCCAGCAGTGAAACAGGGGGAAACATTCAGTACTTC
>-|-|TRBJ1-5|TRBV12-5
CASGNHPGRLRVRPQHF
TGTGCTAGTGGTAACCACCCAGGGAGGCTGCGGGTGCGGCCCCAGCATTTT
>-|-|TRBJ1-5|TRBV19
CASSIHRATQPQHF
TGTGCCAGTAGTATACACAGGGCGACTCAGCCCCAGCATTTT
>TRBD1|once|TRBJ1-1|TRBV11-3
CASSYSEGAEAFF
TGTGCCAGCAGCTATTCGGAGGGGGCCGAAGCTTTCTTT
>TRBD1|-|TRBJ2-7|TRBV5-6
CASSFLDRDYEQYF
TGTGCCAGCAGCTTCTTGGACAGGGATTACGAGCAGTACTTC
>TRBD2|-|TRBJ2-7|TRBV10-3
CAISGSGGPVEQYF
TGTGCCATCAGTGGTAGCGGGGGTCCGGTCGAGCAGTACTTC
>-|once|TRBJ1-1|TRBV1
CTSSPGQVPGNTEAFF
TGCACCAGCAGCCCCGGACAGGTCCCAGGGAACACTGAAGCTTTCTTT
>-|-|TRBJ1-5|TRBV28
CASSFGGTSNQPQHF
TGTGCCAGCAGTTTCGGGGGGACGAGCAATCAGCCCCAGCATTTT
>-|-|TRBJ1-5|TRBV7-2
CASSVGVNGYQPQHF
TGTGCCAGCAGCGTCGGGGTAAATGGGTATCAGCCCCAGCATTTT
>-|few|TRBJ2-5|TRBV19
CASSRPTDRETQYF
TGTGCCAGTAGTAGACCGACAGATCGGGAGACCCAGTACTTC
>-|-|TRBJ1-4|TRBV11-2
CASSLKSGTNEKLFF
TGTGCCAGCAGCCTTAAATCCGGGACAAACGAAAAACTGTTTTTT
>-|-|TRBJ1-2|TRBV10-3
CAINTGTTNYGYTF
TGTGCCATCAATACCGGGACAACTAACTATGGCTACACCTTC
>TRBD2|-|TRBJ2-2|TRBV7-6
CASSQRLAENTGELFF
TGTGCCAGCAGCCAACGACTAGCGGAAAACACCGGGGAGCTGTTTTTT
>-|-|TRBJ1-6|TRBV10-2
CASSESGGADSPLHF
TGCGCCAGCAGTGAGTCTGGGGGGGCTGATTCACCCCTCCACTTT
>-|-|TRBJ1-2|TRBV7-9
CASSLPTPHQGGYTF
TGTGCCAGCAGCCTCCCGACTCCTCACCAGGGGGGCTACACCTTC
>TRBD2|-|TRBJ2-5|TRBV7-9
CASRKLAGGETQYF
TGTGCCAGCAGGAAATTAGCGGGCGGGGAGACCCAGTACTTC
>-|-|TRBJ2-3|TRBV4-1
CASSQNLAYTDTQYF
TGCGCCAGCAGCCAAAACCTAGCGTACACAGATACGCAGTATTTT
>-|once|TRBJ1-2|TRBV28
CASSLSTSYGYTF
TGTGCCAGCAGTTTAAGTACCAGCTATGGCTACACCTTC
>-|-|TRBJ2-7|TRBV5-1
CASSTRTRSYEQYF
TGCGCCAGCAGCACCCGGACACGCAGCTACGAGCAGTACTTC
>TRBD1|-|TRBJ1-6|TRBV7-2
CASSQLTGVGYSPLHF
TGTGCCAGCAGTCAACTTACAGGGGTTGGGTATTCACCCCTCCACTTT
>-|-|TRBJ2-2|TRBV7-9
CASSYSGGGGELFF
TGTGCCAGCAGCTACTCCGGGGGTGGCGGGGAGCTGTTTTTT
>TRBD2|-|TRBJ2-3|TRBV27
CASTRLAGGDTQYF
TGTGCCAGCACCCGACTAGCGGGGGGAGATACGCAGTATTTT
>-|-|TRBJ2-2|TRBV7-8
CASSLLRLPNTGELFF
TGTGCCAGCAGCTTATTGAGACTACCCAACACCGGGGAGCTGTTTTTT
>-|-|TRBJ1-2|TRBV18
CASSFTGPGEGYTF
TGTGCCAGCTCATTCACAGGGCCCGGTGAAGGCTACACCTTC
>TRBD1|-|TRBJ1-3|TRBV19
CASRPGTGVWNTIYF
TGTGCCAGTAGGCCCGGGACAGGGGTATGGAACACCATATATTTT
>TRBD1|-|TRBJ1-1|TRBV11-3
CASSSPGTAEAFF
TGTGCCAGCAGCTCCCCCGGGACAGCTGAAGCTTTCTTT
>TRBD2|-|TRBJ2-5|TRBV13
CASSPGLVQETQYF
TGTGCCAGCAGCCCCGGACTAGTCCAAGAGACCCAGTACTTC
>TRBD1|-|TRBJ1-2|TRBV14
CASSHWDRGYGYTF
TGTGCCAGCAGCCACTGGGACAGGGGCTATGGCTACACCTTC
>-|-|TRBJ2-1|TRBV7-3
CASSSPFGPRNEQFF
TGTGCCAGCAGCTCCCCATTTGGGCCCAGAAATGAGCAGTTCTTC
>TRBD1|-|TRBJ1-1|TRBV7-9
CASSFIGTAMGNTEAFF
TGTGCCAGCAGCTTCATTGGGACAGCGATGGGGAACACTGAAGCTTTCTTT
>-|-|TRBJ2-2|TRBV4-3
CASSQDLGGATNTGELFF
TGCGCCAGCAGCCAAGATCTTGGGGGGGCCACGAACACCGGGGAGCTGTTTTTT
>TRBD1|-|TRBJ1-2|TRBV3-1/TRBV3-2
CASSPWTGDYGYTF
TGTGCCAGCAGCCCATGGACAGGGGACTATGGCTACACCTTC
>TRBD1|-|TRBJ2-2|TRBV2
CAYAWTGGPGELFF
TGTGCCTATGCGTGGACAGGGGGGCCCGGGGAGCTGTTTTTT
>TRBD1|-|TRBJ2-7|TRBV6-5
CASSFSWDRSYEQYF
TGTGCCAGCAGTTTTTCCTGGGACAGGAGCTACGAGCAGTACTTC
>TRBD1|-|TRBJ1-3|TRBV5-8
CASSYRRQGGAGNTIYF
TGTGCCAGCAGCTATAGACGACAGGGTGGAGCTGGAAACACCATATATTTT
>-|once|TRBJ2-7|TRBV28
CASSLYPRDYEQYF
TGTGCCAGCAGTTTATACCCCAGGGACTACGAGCAGTACTTC
>-|-|TRBJ2-3|TRBV5-1
CASTPEGRGHTDTQYF
TGCGCCAGCACACCCGAGGGGCGGGGGCACACAGATACGCAGTATTTT
>-|-|TRBJ1-5|TRBV9
CASSIGGNQPQHF
TGTGCCAGCAGTATAGGGGGCAATCAGCCCCAGCATTTT
>TRBD1|-|TRBJ2-7|TRBV2
CASSWTGGNEQYF
TGTGCCAGCAGTTGGACAGGGGGGAACGAGCAGTACTTC
>-|-|TRBJ1-1|TRBV6-6
CASLRGGRAEAFF
TGTGCCAGTCTCCGGGGTGGGAGGGCTGAAGCTTTCTTT
>TRBD2|once|TRBJ2-7|TRBV6-5
CASSYGGGSYEQYF
TGTGCCAGCAGTTACGGGGGGGGCTCCTACGAGCAGTACTTC
>TRBD2|-|TRBJ2-5|TRBV5-1
CASKPLAGAGGAQYF
TGCGCCAGCAAACCCCTAGCGGGGGCCGGGGGGGCCCAGTACTTC
>TRBD1|-|TRBJ1-1|TRBV12-5
CASGPSQTGLRAFF
TGTGCTAGTGGTCCCAGCCAGACAGGGTTACGAGCTTTCTTT
>-|-|TRBJ1-2|TRBV4-1
CASNTVRGFYGYTF
TGCGCCAGCAACACGGTTCGGGGTTTCTATGGCTACACCTTC
>-|once|TRBJ1-2|TRBV19
CASTPGVNSANYGYTF
TGTGCCAGTACCCCCGGGGTCAATTCAGCTAACTATGGCTACACCTTC
>-|few|TRBJ2-3|TRBV27
CASSVRMIGDTQYF
TGTGCCAGCAGTGTCAGAATGATTGGAGATACGCAGTATTTT
>TRBD1|-|TRBJ1-2|TRBV9
CASSRDREGGYTF
TGTGCCAGCAGCCGGGACAGGGAAGGTGGCTACACCTTC
>-|-|TRBJ1-3|TRBV18
CASSPPLLDTIYF
TGTGCCAGCTCACCACCTCTTCTAGACACCATATATTTT
>-|-|TRBJ2-2|TRBV6-5
CASSYSQLVTGELFF
TGTGCCAGCAGTTACAGTCAGCTAGTCACCGGGGAGCTGTTTTTT
>TRBD1|-|TRBJ1-1|TRBV4-1
CASSQDGGGQGARVF
TGCGCCAGCAGCCAAGACGGGGGCGGACAGGGGGCCCGGGTCTTT
>-|-|TRBJ1-1|TRBV7-3
CASSTGAGGTEAFF
TGTGCCAGCAGCACGGGCGCGGGGGGCACTGAAGCTTTCTTT
>-|-|TRBJ2-3|TRBV7-9
CASSPGVSTDTQYF
TGTGCCAGCAGCCCCGGAGTGAGCACAGATACGCAGTATTTT
>-|-|TRBJ2-7|TRBV6-5
CATTSRVGTYEQYF
TGTGCCACTACATCCAGGGTAGGGACCTACGAGCAGTACTTC
>-|-|TRBJ1-3|TRBV12-2
CASRSGQGAGGNTIYF
TGTGCAAGTCGCTCGGGACAGGGGGCGGGTGGAAACACCATATATTTT
>TRBD1|-|TRBJ1-1|TRBV5-4
CASSMGQTNTEAFF
TGTGCCAGCAGCATGGGACAGACGAACACTGAAGCTTTCTTT